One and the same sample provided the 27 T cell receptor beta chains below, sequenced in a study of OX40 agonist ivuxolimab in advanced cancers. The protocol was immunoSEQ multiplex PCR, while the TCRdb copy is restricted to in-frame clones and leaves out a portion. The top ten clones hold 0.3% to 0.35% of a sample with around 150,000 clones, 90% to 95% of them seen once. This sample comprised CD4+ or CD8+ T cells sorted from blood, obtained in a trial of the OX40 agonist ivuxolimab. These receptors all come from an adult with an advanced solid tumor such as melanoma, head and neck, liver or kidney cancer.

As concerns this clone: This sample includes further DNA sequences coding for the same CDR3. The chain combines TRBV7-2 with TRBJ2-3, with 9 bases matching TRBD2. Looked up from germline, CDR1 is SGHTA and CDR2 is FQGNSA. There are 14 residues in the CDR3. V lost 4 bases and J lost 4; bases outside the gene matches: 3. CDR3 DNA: TGTGCCAGCAGCTCCGGGACTAGCCCAGATACGCAGTATTTT. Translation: CASSSGTSPDTQYF. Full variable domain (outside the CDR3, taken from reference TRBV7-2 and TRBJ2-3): GAGVSQSPSNKVTEKGKDVELRCDPISGHTALYWYRQSLGQGLEFLIYFQGNSAPDKSGLPSDRFSAERTGGSVSTLTIQRTQQEDSAVYLCASSSGTSPDTQYFGPGTRLTVL.

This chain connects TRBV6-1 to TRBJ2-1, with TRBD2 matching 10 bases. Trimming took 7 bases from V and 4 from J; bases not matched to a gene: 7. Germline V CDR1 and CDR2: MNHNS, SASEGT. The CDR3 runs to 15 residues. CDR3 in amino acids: CASTVASGGYNEQFF. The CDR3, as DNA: TGTGCCAGCACAGTCGCTAGCGGGGGTTACAATGAGCAGTTCTTC.

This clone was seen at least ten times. This chain's CDR3 is CASNLQSNYGYTF. For the CDR3, the DNA is TGTGCCAGCAACCTACAGAGTAACTATGGCTACACCTTC. This chain joins TRBV2 and TRBJ1-2; D not resolved. V was cut by 7 bases and J by 1 base, with 10 bases left in between. This CDR3 region has 13 residues. Germline V gene sequence: CDR1 SNHLY, CDR2 FYNNEI.

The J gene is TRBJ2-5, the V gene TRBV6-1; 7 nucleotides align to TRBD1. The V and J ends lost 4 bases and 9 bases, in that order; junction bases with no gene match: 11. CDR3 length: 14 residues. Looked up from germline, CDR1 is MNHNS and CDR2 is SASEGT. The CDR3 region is CASSAQGPPQSQYF. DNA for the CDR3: TGTGCCAGCAGTGCACAGGGGCCCCCCCAATCCCAGTACTTC.

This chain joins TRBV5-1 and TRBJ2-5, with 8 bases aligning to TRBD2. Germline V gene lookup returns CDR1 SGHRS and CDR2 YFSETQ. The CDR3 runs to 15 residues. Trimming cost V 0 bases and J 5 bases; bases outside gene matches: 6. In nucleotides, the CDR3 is TGCGCCAGCAGCTTGGAAGCGGGGGTTAGGGAGACCCAGTACTTC. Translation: CASSLEAGVRETQYF.

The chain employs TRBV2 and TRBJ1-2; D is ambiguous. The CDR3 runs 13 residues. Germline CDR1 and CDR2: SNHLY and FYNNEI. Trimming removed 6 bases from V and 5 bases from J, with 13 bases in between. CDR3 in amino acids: CASSLTRLYGYTF. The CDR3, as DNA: TGTGCCAGCAGCCTAACCCGGTTGTATGGCTACACCTTC.

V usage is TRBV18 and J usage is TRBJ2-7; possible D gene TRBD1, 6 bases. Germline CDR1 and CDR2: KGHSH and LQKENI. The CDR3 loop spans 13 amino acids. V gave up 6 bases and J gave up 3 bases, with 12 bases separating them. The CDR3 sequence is CASSQDSGYEQYF. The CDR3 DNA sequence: TGTGCCAGCTCGCAGGACAGCGGCTACGAGCAGTACTTC.

CDR3 loop: CASSLEGTGAIEAFF. The CDR3 DNA reads TGTGCCAGCAGCTTAGAGGGGACAGGGGCTATTGAAGCTTTCTTT. The J gene is TRBJ1-1, the V gene TRBV7-2, with 10 bases that match TRBD1. V lost 1 base to trimming and J lost 7 bases; unmatched junction nucleotides: 6. CDR3 length: 15 amino acids. Per the germline V gene, CDR1 is SGHTA and CDR2 is FQGNSA. Filled out from reference TRBV7-2 and TRBJ1-1, the complete variable domain reads GAGVSQSPSNKVTEKGKDVELRCDPISGHTALYWYRQSLGQGLEFLIYFQGNSAPDKSGLPSDRFSAERTGGSVSTLTIQRTQQEDSAVYLCASSLEGTGAIEAFFGQGTRLTVV.

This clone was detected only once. The CDR3 spells CASSSGTSGRNEQFF. In nucleotides, the CDR3 is TGTGCCAGCAGCTCCGGGACTAGCGGGCGGAATGAGCAGTTCTTC. The chain carries TRBV7-3 and TRBJ2-1; 12 nucleotides align to TRBD2. The junction had 5 bases not matched to a gene; V was cut back by 4 bases and J by 7 bases. The CDR3 spans 15 residues. Per the germline V gene, CDR1 is SGHTA and CDR2 is FQGTGA.

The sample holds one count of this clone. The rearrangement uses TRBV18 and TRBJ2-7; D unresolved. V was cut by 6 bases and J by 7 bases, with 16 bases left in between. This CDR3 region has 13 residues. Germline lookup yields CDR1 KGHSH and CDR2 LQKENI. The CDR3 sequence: CASSASTQREQYF. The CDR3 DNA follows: TGTGCCAGCTCCGCATCTACACAGCGTGAGCAGTACTTC.

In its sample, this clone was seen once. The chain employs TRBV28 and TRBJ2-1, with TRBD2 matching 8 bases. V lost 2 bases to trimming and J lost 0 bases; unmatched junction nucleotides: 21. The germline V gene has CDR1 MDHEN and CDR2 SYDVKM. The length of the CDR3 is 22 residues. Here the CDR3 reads CASSLGRTSGKSAKSSYNEQFF. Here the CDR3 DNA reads TGTGCCAGCAGTTTAGGCCGTACTAGCGGAAAGTCCGCGAAGAGCTCCTACAATGAGCAGTTCTTC.

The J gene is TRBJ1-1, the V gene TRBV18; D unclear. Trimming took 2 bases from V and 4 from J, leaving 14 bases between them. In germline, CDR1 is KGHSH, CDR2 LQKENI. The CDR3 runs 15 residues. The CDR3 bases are TGTGCCAGCTCACCAAGCTTGACGGGTCGCACTGAAGCTTTCTTT. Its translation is CASSPSLTGRTEAFF.

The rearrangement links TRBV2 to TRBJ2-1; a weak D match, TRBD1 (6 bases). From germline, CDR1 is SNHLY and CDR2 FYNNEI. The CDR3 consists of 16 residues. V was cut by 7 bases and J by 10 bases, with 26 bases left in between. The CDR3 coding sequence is TGTGCCAGCATCCTAGAGTTGTCAGGGGCTAGTGACGAGCAGTTCTTC. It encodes CASILELSGASDEQFF. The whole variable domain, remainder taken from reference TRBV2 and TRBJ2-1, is EPEVTQTPSHQVTQMGQEVILRCVPISNHLYFYWYRQILGQKVEFLVSFYNNEISEKSEIFDDQFSVERPDGSNFTLKIRSTKLEDSAMYFCASILELSGASDEQFFGPGTRLTVL.

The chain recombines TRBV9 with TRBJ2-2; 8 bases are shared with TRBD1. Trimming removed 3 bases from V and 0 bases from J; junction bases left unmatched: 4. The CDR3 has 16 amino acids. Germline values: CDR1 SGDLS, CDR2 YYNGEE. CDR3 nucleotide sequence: TGTGCCAGCAGCGCCCGGGGACAGGCGAACACCGGGGAGCTGTTTTTT. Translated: CASSARGQANTGELFF. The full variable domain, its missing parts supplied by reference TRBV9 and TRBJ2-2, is DSGVTQTPKHLITATGQRVTLRCSPRSGDLSVYWYQQSLDQGLQFLIQYYNGEERAKGNILERFSAQQFPDLHSELNLSSLELGDSALYFCASSARGQANTGELFFGEGSRLTVL.

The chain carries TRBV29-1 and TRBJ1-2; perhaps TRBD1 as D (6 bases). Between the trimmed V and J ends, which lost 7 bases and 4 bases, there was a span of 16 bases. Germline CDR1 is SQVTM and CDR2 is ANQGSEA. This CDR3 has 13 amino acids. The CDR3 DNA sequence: TGCAGCGCCCTCCCGGGGGCCGCCTATGGCTACACCTTC. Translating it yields CSALPGAAYGYTF.

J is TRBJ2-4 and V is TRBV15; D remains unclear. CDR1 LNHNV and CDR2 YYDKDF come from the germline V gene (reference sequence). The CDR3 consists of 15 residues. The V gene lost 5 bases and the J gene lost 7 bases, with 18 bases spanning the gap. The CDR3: CATSGSFLIRNIQYF. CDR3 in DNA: TGTGCCACCAGCGGTAGCTTTCTGATTCGGAACATTCAGTACTTC. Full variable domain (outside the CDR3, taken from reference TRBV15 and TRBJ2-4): DAMVIQNPRYQVTQFGKPVTLSCSQTLNHNVMYWYQQKSSQAPKLLFHYYDKDFNNEADTPDNFQSRRPNTSFCFLDIRSPGLGDTAMYLCATSGSFLIRNIQYFGAGTRLSVL.

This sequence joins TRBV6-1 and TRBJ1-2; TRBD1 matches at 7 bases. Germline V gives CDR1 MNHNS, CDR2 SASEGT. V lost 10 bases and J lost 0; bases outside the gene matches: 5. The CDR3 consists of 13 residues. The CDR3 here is CATRTGTNYGYTF. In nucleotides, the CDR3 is TGTGCCACCCGGACAGGAACTAACTATGGCTACACCTTC.

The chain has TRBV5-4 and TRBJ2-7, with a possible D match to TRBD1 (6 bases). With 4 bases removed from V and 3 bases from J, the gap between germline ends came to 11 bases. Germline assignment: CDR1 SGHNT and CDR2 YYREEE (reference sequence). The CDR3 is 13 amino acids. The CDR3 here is CASSGRQDYEQYF. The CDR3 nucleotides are TGTGCCAGCAGCGGTCGACAGGACTACGAGCAGTACTTC.

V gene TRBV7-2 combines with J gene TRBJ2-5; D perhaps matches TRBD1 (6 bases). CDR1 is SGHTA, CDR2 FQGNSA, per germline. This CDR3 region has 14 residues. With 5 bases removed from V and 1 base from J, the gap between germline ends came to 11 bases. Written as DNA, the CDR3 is TGTGCCAGCAGCGGTCAGGGGCCCCAAGAGACCCAGTACTTC. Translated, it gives CASSGQGPQETQYF.

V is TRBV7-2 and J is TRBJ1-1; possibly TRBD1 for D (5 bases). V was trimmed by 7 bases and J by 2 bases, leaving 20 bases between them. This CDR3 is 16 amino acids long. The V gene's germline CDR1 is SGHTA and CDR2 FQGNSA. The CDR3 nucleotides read TGTGCCAGCACCGGTAGGATTAGGGGCCTAAACACTGAAGCTTTCTTT. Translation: CASTGRIRGLNTEAFF.

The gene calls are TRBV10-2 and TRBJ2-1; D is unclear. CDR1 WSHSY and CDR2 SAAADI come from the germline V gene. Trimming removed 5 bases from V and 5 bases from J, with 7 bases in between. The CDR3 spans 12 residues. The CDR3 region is CASSRSNNEQFF. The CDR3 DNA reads TGCGCCAGCAGTCGATCGAACAATGAGCAGTTCTTC.

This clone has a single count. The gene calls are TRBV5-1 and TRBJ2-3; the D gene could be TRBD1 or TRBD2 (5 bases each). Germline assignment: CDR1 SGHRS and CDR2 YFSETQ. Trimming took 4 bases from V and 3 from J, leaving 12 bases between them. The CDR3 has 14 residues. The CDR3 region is CASSRDLRTDTQYF. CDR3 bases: TGCGCCAGCAGCCGGGACCTTCGTACAGATACGCAGTATTTT.

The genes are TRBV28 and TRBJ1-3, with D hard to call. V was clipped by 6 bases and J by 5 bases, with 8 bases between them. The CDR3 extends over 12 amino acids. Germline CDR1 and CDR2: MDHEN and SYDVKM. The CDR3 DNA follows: TGTGCCAGCAGGCTATATAGAAACACCATATATTTT. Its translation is CASRLYRNTIYF. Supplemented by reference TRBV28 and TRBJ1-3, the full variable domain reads DVKVTQSSRYLVKRTGEKVFLECVQDMDHENMFWYRQDPGLGLRLIYFSYDVKMKEKGDIPEGYSVSREKKERFSLILESASTNQTSMYLCASRLYRNTIYFGEGSWLTVV.

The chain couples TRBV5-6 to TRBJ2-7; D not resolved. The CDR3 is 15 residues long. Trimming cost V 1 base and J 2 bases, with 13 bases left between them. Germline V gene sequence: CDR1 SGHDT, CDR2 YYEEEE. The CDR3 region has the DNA TGTGCCAGCAGCTTGTGGGCAGCAAGGCCCTACGAGCAGTACTTC. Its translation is CASSLWAARPYEQYF.

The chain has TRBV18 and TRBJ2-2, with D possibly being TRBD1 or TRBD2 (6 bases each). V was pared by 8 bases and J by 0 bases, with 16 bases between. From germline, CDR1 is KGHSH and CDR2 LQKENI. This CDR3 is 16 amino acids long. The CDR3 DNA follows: TGTGCCAGCACGACTTCGGGGGCCTCGAACACCGGGGAGCTGTTTTTT. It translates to CASTTSGASNTGELFF.

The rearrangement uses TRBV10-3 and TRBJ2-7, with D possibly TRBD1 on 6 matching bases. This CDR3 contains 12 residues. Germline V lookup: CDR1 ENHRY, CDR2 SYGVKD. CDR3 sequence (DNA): TGTGCGGCCCGGGACACAACTTACGAGCAGTACTTC. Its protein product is CAARDTTYEQYF.

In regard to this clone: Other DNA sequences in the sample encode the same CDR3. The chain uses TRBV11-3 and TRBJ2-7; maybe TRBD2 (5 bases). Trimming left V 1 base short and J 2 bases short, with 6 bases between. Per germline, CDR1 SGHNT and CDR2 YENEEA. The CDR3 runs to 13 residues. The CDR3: CASSLGGTYEQYF. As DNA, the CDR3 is TGTGCCAGCAGCTTAGGAGGGACCTACGAGCAGTACTTC.